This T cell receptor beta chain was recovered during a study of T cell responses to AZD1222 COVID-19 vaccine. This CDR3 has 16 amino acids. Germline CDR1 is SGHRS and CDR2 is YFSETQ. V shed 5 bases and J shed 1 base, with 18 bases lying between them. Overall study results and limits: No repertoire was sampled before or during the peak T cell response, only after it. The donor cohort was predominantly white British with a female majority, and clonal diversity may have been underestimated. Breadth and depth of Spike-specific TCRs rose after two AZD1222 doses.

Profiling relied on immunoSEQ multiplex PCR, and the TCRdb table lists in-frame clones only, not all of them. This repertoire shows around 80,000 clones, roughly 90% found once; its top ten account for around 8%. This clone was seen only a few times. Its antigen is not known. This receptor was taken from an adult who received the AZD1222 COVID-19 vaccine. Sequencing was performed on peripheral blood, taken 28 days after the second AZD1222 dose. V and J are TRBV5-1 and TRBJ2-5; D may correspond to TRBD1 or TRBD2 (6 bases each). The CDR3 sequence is CASSPAGMGAQETQYF. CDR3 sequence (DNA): TGCGCCAGCAGTCCGGCGGGGATGGGGGCCCAAGAGACCCAGTACTTC.